This record looks at one T cell receptor beta chain sequence and its context. Its cognate antigen is unknown. Time point described: persistent/refractory GD, antithyroid drugs over 5 years with positive TRAb. Extracted RNA from PBMCs served as the source of the TCR library. It was an endocrinology department in Xi'an, China, that provided the patients. This sample is part of a study of regulatory T cells in long-lasting Graves disease. Study overall: Persistent cases were those of Graves' disease that involved over 5 years of antithyroid drugs with positive TSH receptor antibodies. Findings of the study overall: New patients shared roughly 960 public clonotypes, and persistent patients shared more, with a few thousand. Examination was confined to peripheral blood, excluding thyroid tissue.

V lost 3 bases, J lost 2 bases, and 20 bases lay in between. CDR1 and CDR2 (germline): SQVTM, ANQGSEA. The CDR3 runs 16 residues. The TCR beta library used iRepertoire HTBI primers with Arm-PCR amplification of CDR3. TCRdb re-called the multiplex PCR reads through MiXCR, storing one row per CDR3 protein. The sample records hundreds of thousands of distinct CDR3 sequences, approximately 29% being singletons. Source: peripheral blood mononuclear cells (PBMCs), taken when the disease was refractory, from a patient treated with antithyroid drugs. V gene TRBV29-1 combines with J gene TRBJ2-7; D unclear. This sequence originates from a female donor with Graves disease. The CDR3 DNA sequence: TGCAGCGTTGAGCAGGCATCCGCTAGATATACCTACGAGCAGTACTTC. Amino acids: CSVEQASARYTYEQYF.